The sequence of this T cell receptor beta chain was determined in a study of blood T cell repertoires in COVID-19. Across the study: The analysed material was cDNA or gDNA that came from T cells, B-cell-depleted T cells, or PBMCs.

All enrollees were roughly 18 to 90 years old and from around 25 US areas. The study assigned cohorts using participant-reported clinical history. Original handling: For nucleated cells, counts were estimated from reference gene primer amplification. The data were produced by immunoSEQ multiplex PCR, yet TCRdb's version contains in-frame clones alone and is incomplete. That table furnishes V, J and clone size, whereas the DNA furnished D and trimming. The data hold approximately 220,000 clones, with around 88% observed a single time. Trimming took 0 bases from V and 0 from J; bases not matched to a gene: 7. This CDR3 is 18 amino acids long. The V gene's germline CDR1 is LGHDT and CDR2 YNNKEL (reference sequence).

The rearrangement links TRBV3-1 (or the pseudogene TRBV3-2) to TRBJ2-2; TRBD2 matches 7 bases. Sequencing was performed on PBMCs or T cells enriched from blood (not recorded which). This TCR derives from a woman aged 25 to 39 who had been exposed to COVID-19. The CDR3: CASSQEIPRGANTGELFF. As DNA, the CDR3 is TGTGCCAGCAGCCAAGAGATCCCCCGGGGGGCGAACACCGGGGAGCTGTTTTTT.